This is a list of T cell receptor beta chains from one sample in a study of identifying expanded T cells in peripheral blood. The repertoire was sequenced with immunoSEQ multiplex PCR; TCRdb's copy has only in-frame clones and lacks some. The data hold approximately 110,000 clones, with about 89% observed a single time. Sequenced input: blood. All receptors derive from a person between 18 and 75 years old in good health. The CDR3 runs from the conserved cysteine through the conserved F or W. The D gene is left open where the match is weak. For some rows the clone size is stated as once, few or many, or as a class when expanded; others skip it.

J gene: TRBJ1-2; V gene: TRBV19; clone size: once; D gene: -; CDR3 DNA: TGTGCCAGTAGTATAGTGGGGCGGCAGGCCAGGGATGGCTACACCTTC; CDR3 protein: CASSIVGRQARDGYTF
J gene: TRBJ2-5; V gene: TRBV5-1; clone size: -; D gene: -; CDR3 DNA: TGCGCCAGCAGCTCCCTGGGAGGGGGGGAAGAGACCCAGTACTTC; CDR3 protein: CASSSLGGGEETQYF
J gene: TRBJ2-7; V gene: TRBV6-5; clone size: once; D gene: -; CDR3 DNA: TGTGCCAGCAGTTACTCTGGGCGGGAGCAGTACTTC; CDR3 protein: CASSYSGREQYF
J gene: TRBJ2-7; V gene: TRBV6-5; clone size: -; D gene: -; CDR3 DNA: TGTGCCAGCACCTTCGCGGCGGGGAGCTCCTACGAGCAGTACTTC; CDR3 protein: CASTFAAGSSYEQYF
J gene: TRBJ2-3; V gene: TRBV4-1; clone size: -; D gene: -; CDR3 DNA: TGCGCCAGCAGCCAGGCGGCCTCTAGCACAGATACGCAGTATTTT; CDR3 protein: CASSQAASSTDTQYF
J gene: TRBJ1-2; V gene: TRBV10-3; clone size: -; D gene: -; CDR3 DNA: TGTGCCATCAGTTCACAGGACTCGGGCTACACCTTC; CDR3 protein: CAISSQDSGYTF
J gene: TRBJ1-2; V gene: TRBV7-9; clone size: -; D gene: TRBD1; CDR3 DNA: TGTGCCAGCACACCTACGACCCCGGGACAGGGGGCGGATGGCTACACCTTC; CDR3 protein: CASTPTTPGQGADGYTF
J gene: TRBJ2-7; V gene: TRBV6-5; clone size: few; D gene: TRBD2; CDR3 DNA: TGTGCCAGCAGTTACGGCGGGGGGGCCTACGAGCAGTACTTC; CDR3 protein: CASSYGGGAYEQYF
J gene: TRBJ1-1; V gene: TRBV7-9; clone size: few; D gene: -; CDR3 DNA: TGTGCCGGTGGACAGTTAAACACTGAAGCTTTCTTT; CDR3 protein: CAGGQLNTEAFF
J gene: TRBJ2-5; V gene: TRBV4-1; clone size: -; D gene: -; CDR3 DNA: TGCGCCAGCAGCCAAGGGGGTCGGACCCAGTACTTC; CDR3 protein: CASSQGGRTQYF
J gene: TRBJ2-1; V gene: TRBV7-9; clone size: -; D gene: -; CDR3 DNA: TGTGCCAGCAGCTTGGCCGGGACACGATACAATGAGCAGTTCTTC; CDR3 protein: CASSLAGTRYNEQFF
J gene: TRBJ2-7; V gene: TRBV18; clone size: -; D gene: TRBD2; CDR3 DNA: TGTGCCAGCTCATATAGCGGGGGATCCCCTTACGAGCAGTACTTC; CDR3 protein: CASSYSGGSPYEQYF
J gene: TRBJ2-5; V gene: TRBV9; clone size: -; D gene: TRBD2; CDR3 DNA: TGTGCCAGCAGCGTAGGGCTAGCGGGGGTCGAGACCCAGTACTTC; CDR3 protein: CASSVGLAGVETQYF
J gene: TRBJ2-3; V gene: TRBV2; clone size: -; D gene: -; CDR3 DNA: TGTGCCAGCAGTGGACTAAGGGAGAGGGACCTAACGGTGACGCAGTATTTT; CDR3 protein: CASSGLRERDLTVTQYF
J gene: TRBJ1-3; V gene: TRBV6-6; clone size: -; D gene: -; CDR3 DNA: TGTGCCAGCAGTTACGCCCCTCTGGGAGGAAACACCATATATTTT; CDR3 protein: CASSYAPLGGNTIYF
J gene: TRBJ2-1; V gene: TRBV6-5; clone size: once; D gene: -; CDR3 DNA: TGTGCCAGCAGCCCACGGGAGAATGAGCAGTTCTTC; CDR3 protein: CASSPRENEQFF
J gene: TRBJ2-7; V gene: TRBV5-4; clone size: -; D gene: TRBD2; CDR3 DNA: TGTGCCAGCAGCGGCGGGACTAGCGGGTACGAGCAGTACTTC; CDR3 protein: CASSGGTSGYEQYF
J gene: TRBJ2-7; V gene: TRBV6-5; clone size: -; D gene: -; CDR3 DNA: TGTGCCAGCAGTTTAACCTACAGGGCTCGGAACGAGCAGTACTTC; CDR3 protein: CASSLTYRARNEQYF
J gene: TRBJ2-2; V gene: TRBV9; clone size: few; D gene: -; CDR3 DNA: TGTGCCAGCAGCGGGCTACCGGGACAACTGAACACCGGGGAGCTGTTTTTT; CDR3 protein: CASSGLPGQLNTGELFF
J gene: TRBJ1-5; V gene: TRBV27; clone size: -; D gene: -; CDR3 DNA: TGTGCCAGCAGTTTTCAAGGCCGCAATCAGCCCCAGCATTTT; CDR3 protein: CASSFQGRNQPQHF
J gene: TRBJ2-7; V gene: TRBV13; clone size: -; D gene: -; CDR3 DNA: TGTGCCAGCAGCTTGACAAGCTCCTACGAGCAGTACTTC; CDR3 protein: CASSLTSSYEQYF
J gene: TRBJ2-7; V gene: TRBV5-1; clone size: -; D gene: -; CDR3 DNA: TGCGCCAGCAGCCTGGGGGGCCCCGGAGGGTACGAGCAGTACTTC; CDR3 protein: CASSLGGPGGYEQYF
J gene: TRBJ2-2; V gene: TRBV19; clone size: -; D gene: TRBD1; CDR3 DNA: TGTGCCAGTAGTTCGGGAACCTACCGGGACAGGGCTTTTTCTCCGTCGGCCGGGGAGCTGTTTTTT; CDR3 protein: CASSSGTYRDRAFSPSAGELFF
J gene: TRBJ2-3; V gene: TRBV7-9; clone size: once; D gene: -; CDR3 DNA: TGTGCCAGCAGCTTGTGGGCAGATCAGTATTTT; CDR3 protein: CASSLWADQYF
J gene: TRBJ2-1; V gene: TRBV6-5; clone size: -; D gene: -; CDR3 DNA: TGTGCCGTCTGTACCACCCCGGAGGGTGAGCAGTTCTTC; CDR3 protein: CAVCTTPEGEQFF
J gene: TRBJ1-6; V gene: TRBV28; clone size: -; D gene: -; CDR3 DNA: TGTGCCAGCCTCCACCCACAGGGTAGGAATTCACCCCTCCACTTT; CDR3 protein: CASLHPQGRNSPLHF
J gene: TRBJ1-2; V gene: TRBV28; clone size: -; D gene: TRBD1; CDR3 DNA: TGTGCCAGCAGTCCACCGGACAGGGTTAGAAGTGGCTACACCTTC; CDR3 protein: CASSPPDRVRSGYTF
J gene: TRBJ1-1; V gene: TRBV6-5; clone size: -; D gene: -; CDR3 DNA: TGTGCCAGCAGTTACTCGTCAACAGTCCTTAACACTGAAGCTTTCTTT; CDR3 protein: CASSYSSTVLNTEAFF
J gene: TRBJ1-3; V gene: TRBV6-5; clone size: -; D gene: -; CDR3 DNA: TGTGCCAGCAGTTACGCGGCGGCGGCGGGAAACACCATATATTTT; CDR3 protein: CASSYAAAAGNTIYF
J gene: TRBJ2-7; V gene: TRBV5-6; clone size: -; D gene: TRBD1; CDR3 DNA: TGTGCCAGCAGCTTGTATGAGGGGGCCGTGCAGTACTTC; CDR3 protein: CASSLYEGAVQYF
J gene: TRBJ2-1; V gene: TRBV27; clone size: -; D gene: -; CDR3 DNA: TGTGCCAGCAGTTACCCTAGAGGGGCCAGGTACAATGAGCAGTTCTTC; CDR3 protein: CASSYPRGARYNEQFF
J gene: TRBJ1-2; V gene: TRBV5-1; clone size: -; D gene: -; CDR3 DNA: TGCGCCAGTAGCACCGGGACGGCCGTCTATGGCTACACCTTC; CDR3 protein: CASSTGTAVYGYTF
J gene: TRBJ2-3; V gene: TRBV28; clone size: -; D gene: -; CDR3 DNA: TGTGCCAGCAGTTTACAAGGCTATAGACTAGCTAGGGGGGTAAATACGCAGTATTTT; CDR3 protein: CASSLQGYRLARGVNTQYF
J gene: TRBJ2-1; V gene: TRBV4-3; clone size: -; D gene: -; CDR3 DNA: TGCGCCAGCAGCCAAGAATGGCAGGACAATGAGCAGTTCTTC; CDR3 protein: CASSQEWQDNEQFF
J gene: TRBJ1-1; V gene: TRBV19; clone size: -; D gene: TRBD1; CDR3 DNA: TGTGCCAGTAGTATAGCCCGACAGGGGACGAACACTGAAGCTTTCTTT; CDR3 protein: CASSIARQGTNTEAFF
J gene: TRBJ1-1; V gene: TRBV5-1; clone size: -; D gene: TRBD1; CDR3 DNA: TGCGCCAGCAGCTCGACAGGGGGTGGAACTGAAGCTTTCTTT; CDR3 protein: CASSSTGGGTEAFF
J gene: TRBJ2-5; V gene: TRBV14; clone size: -; D gene: TRBD2; CDR3 DNA: TGTGCCAGCAGCCAAGGGCGTCTAGCGGGGACCCAGTACTTC; CDR3 protein: CASSQGRLAGTQYF
J gene: TRBJ2-7; V gene: TRBV6-9; clone size: -; D gene: -; CDR3 DNA: TGTGCCAGCAGTTACTCTGTCCAGGGCTCCTACGAGCAGTACTTC; CDR3 protein: CASSYSVQGSYEQYF
J gene: TRBJ2-7; V gene: TRBV5-1; clone size: -; D gene: -; CDR3 DNA: TGCGCCAGCAGTAGTCTGAGCTCCTACGAGCAGTACTTC; CDR3 protein: CASSSLSSYEQYF
J gene: TRBJ1-5; V gene: TRBV19; clone size: -; D gene: -; CDR3 DNA: TGTGCCAGTCAAACAGGGTTATGGAATCAGCCCCAGCATTTT; CDR3 protein: CASQTGLWNQPQHF
J gene: TRBJ1-1; V gene: TRBV2; clone size: few; D gene: -; CDR3 DNA: TGTGCCAGCTACCTTGAGGGGAACACTGAAGCTTTCTTT; CDR3 protein: CASYLEGNTEAFF
J gene: TRBJ1-2; V gene: TRBV15; clone size: -; D gene: -; CDR3 DNA: TGTGCCACCAGCCATGGGGCTAACTATGGCTACACCTTC; CDR3 protein: CATSHGANYGYTF
J gene: TRBJ1-2; V gene: TRBV28; clone size: -; D gene: -; CDR3 DNA: TGTGCCAGCAGTGTTCTAAAGGGACGGATGTATGGCTACACCTTC; CDR3 protein: CASSVLKGRMYGYTF
J gene: TRBJ2-7; V gene: TRBV28; clone size: once; D gene: -; CDR3 DNA: TGTGCCAGCACGCCGTCGCGCCGTTGGGGGTCCTACGAGCAGTACTTC; CDR3 protein: CASTPSRRWGSYEQYF
J gene: TRBJ1-5; V gene: TRBV28; clone size: -; D gene: TRBD1; CDR3 DNA: TGTGCCAGCAGTTTACAGGGGGCAAGGGCCGTTTCCAGAAGCAATCAGCCCCAGCATTTT; CDR3 protein: CASSLQGARAVSRSNQPQHF
J gene: TRBJ2-2; V gene: TRBV10-2; clone size: -; D gene: -; CDR3 DNA: TGCGCCAGCAGTGAGGAAAGGGGTCATTCCACCGGGGAGCTGTTTTTT; CDR3 protein: CASSEERGHSTGELFF
J gene: TRBJ1-4; V gene: TRBV5-6; clone size: once; D gene: -; CDR3 DNA: TGTGCCAGCAGCCGAACCCTCCAGGGGCTGTTTTTT; CDR3 protein: CASSRTLQGLFF
J gene: TRBJ2-1; V gene: TRBV7-2; clone size: -; D gene: TRBD2; CDR3 DNA: TGTGCCAGCAGCTTTGTAGCGGGGCGATACAATGAGCAGTTCTTC; CDR3 protein: CASSFVAGRYNEQFF
J gene: TRBJ2-2; V gene: TRBV18; clone size: -; D gene: -; CDR3 DNA: TGTGCCAGCTCACCTGGGGGGCAAGGCACCGGGGAGCTGTTTTTT; CDR3 protein: CASSPGGQGTGELFF
J gene: TRBJ1-4; V gene: TRBV2; clone size: -; D gene: TRBD1; CDR3 DNA: TGTGCCAGCAGTGAACGGGACAGTAACTCTGAAAAACTGTTTTTT; CDR3 protein: CASSERDSNSEKLFF
J gene: TRBJ1-2; V gene: TRBV7-6; clone size: -; D gene: -; CDR3 DNA: TGTGCCAGCAGCTTAGGGACGACTAACTATGGCTACACCTTC; CDR3 protein: CASSLGTTNYGYTF
J gene: TRBJ1-2; V gene: TRBV19; clone size: -; D gene: -; CDR3 DNA: TGTGCCAGTATAGGGCCCAGACAGAAGAACTATGGCTACACCTTC; CDR3 protein: CASIGPRQKNYGYTF
J gene: TRBJ1-1; V gene: TRBV5-6; clone size: -; D gene: -; CDR3 DNA: TGTGCCAGCAGCTTGTATCTGGGCACGGGCACTGAAGCTTTCTTT; CDR3 protein: CASSLYLGTGTEAFF
J gene: TRBJ2-3; V gene: TRBV7-2; clone size: -; D gene: -; CDR3 DNA: TGTGCCAGCAGCTTATACAGGGAAGATACGCAGTATTTT; CDR3 protein: CASSLYREDTQYF